Below, 9 T cell receptor beta chains from the same sample are listed, as sequenced in a study of OX40 agonist ivuxolimab in advanced cancers. TCRdb's copy holds only in-frame clones and misses some; the assay was immunoSEQ multiplex PCR. Here the sample spans tens of thousands of clones, roughly 90% being singletons. Sample: CD4+ or CD8+ T cells sorted from blood, taken in a trial of the OX40 agonist ivuxolimab. The receptors here all came from an adult with an advanced solid tumor such as melanoma, head and neck, liver or kidney cancer.

The V call is TRBV5-1, the J call TRBJ2-7; tentative D call: TRBD2 (5 bases). Trimming took off 4 bases at V and 0 bases at J, with 17 bases between the two ends. Per the germline V gene, CDR1 is SGHRS and CDR2 is YFSETQ. This CDR3 comprises 16 residues. The CDR3 nucleotides are TGCGCCAGCAGCCCCAACTCGGCTAGCACCTCCTACGAGCAGTACTTC. The encoded protein is CASSPNSASTSYEQYF.

The chain combines TRBV25-1 with TRBJ2-1; D uncertain. The CDR3 extends over 11 amino acids. CDR1 and CDR2 from the germline V gene are MGHDK and SYGVNS. V lost 3 bases, J lost 6 bases, and 3 bases lay in between. The CDR3: CASSDSNEQFF. The CDR3 bases are TGTGCCAGCAGTGACTCCAATGAGCAGTTCTTC.

V is TRBV30 and J is TRBJ2-7; D gene uncertain. The CDR3 extends over 15 amino acids. Germline CDR1 GTSNPN, CDR2 SVGIG (reference sequence). V was trimmed by 0 bases and J by 2 bases, leaving 14 bases between them. The DNA for the CDR3 is TGTGCCTGGAGTGTACATAGGCAGGTCCCCTACGAGCAGTACTTC. It yields the protein CAWSVHRQVPYEQYF.

The genes are TRBV11-3 and TRBJ2-5; tentative D call: TRBD2 (7 bases). The length of the CDR3 is 14 residues. CDR1 SGHNT and CDR2 YENEEA come from the germline V gene. The V end lost 3 bases, the J end lost 5 bases, and 13 bases lay between the germline ends. The CDR3 reads CASSLAGAGETQYF. The CDR3, as DNA: TGTGCCAGCAGCTTGGCGGGGGCTGGGGAGACCCAGTACTTC.

The chain links TRBV27 to TRBJ2-7; possibly TRBD1 for D (6 bases). The germline CDR1 and CDR2 sequences are MNHEY and SMNVEV (reference sequence). The CDR3 consists of 15 residues. V dropped 3 bases and J dropped 5 bases, with 17 bases sitting between them. The CDR3 DNA is TGTGCCAGCAGTTTTAGACAGGCGCTCAAAGACGAGCAGTACTTC. Translated, it gives CASSFRQALKDEQYF.

CDR3 sequence (DNA): TGTGCCAGCAGCTTAGGACTAGCGGGAGGGTTCAGACACAATGAGCAGTTCTTC. It encodes CASSLGLAGGFRHNEQFF. This chain uses TRBV7-2 with TRBJ2-1, with TRBD2 identical over 14 bases. V shed 1 base, J shed 5 bases, and the junction held 7 bases outside the gene matches. The CDR3 is made up of 18 amino acids. The germline V gene has CDR1 SGHTA and CDR2 FQGNSA.

This clone has a single count. The CDR3 DNA is TGTGCCAGTAGTATAGACAGGGTTCCAGATACGCAGTATTTT. Translating it yields CASSIDRVPDTQYF. This rearrangement joins TRBV19 to TRBJ2-3, with D possibly TRBD1 on 5 matching bases. The CDR3 consists of 14 residues. CDR1 is LNHDA, CDR2 SQIVND, per germline (reference sequence). V was trimmed by 0 bases and J by 4 bases, leaving 8 bases between them.

In DNA, the CDR3 is TGCAGCGGTAGCGGGAGGGTTGGAAATGAGCAGTTCTTC. It yields the protein CSGSGRVGNEQFF. The rearrangement links TRBV29-1 to TRBJ2-1, with 11 nucleotides matching TRBD2. CDR1 is SQVTM and CDR2 is ANQGSEA in the germline V gene. This CDR3 comprises 13 residues. Trimming took 7 bases from V and 7 from J; bases not matched to a gene: 6.

V usage is TRBV29-1 and J usage is TRBJ2-1, with TRBD2 matching 8 bases. CDR1 is SQVTM, CDR2 ANQGSEA, per germline. This CDR3 is 11 amino acids long. The trim removed 3 bases at V and 10 bases at J, leaving 2 bases unmatched. The CDR3 region is CSVDGGVEQFF. As DNA, the CDR3 is TGCAGCGTTGACGGGGGGGTAGAGCAGTTCTTC.